What follows are 5 T cell receptor beta chains derived from one specimen sequenced in a study of cytomegalovirus exposure and HLA in healthy donors. The primer mix had 60 Vbeta and 13 Jbeta primers. Method: immunoSEQ multiplex PCR; TCRdb's copy keeps in-frame clones and lacks some. The sample includes 110,000 or so clones, approximately 80% of them seen just once. What was sequenced was PBMCs. The receptor source for this set is a man aged 50-59 years in good health and CMV-seropositive.

The V and J genes are TRBV9 and TRBJ2-1; a possible D gene is TRBD1 (6 bases). The V end lost 4 bases, the J end lost 2 bases, and 16 bases lay between the germline ends. The CDR3 sequence is 16 residues long. Germline V gene lookup returns CDR1 SGDLS and CDR2 YYNGEE. The DNA of the CDR3 is TGTGCCAGCAGCAAAGCCGGGACACCCACCTACAATGAGCAGTTCTTC. It codes for CASSKAGTPTYNEQFF.

The chain carries TRBV15 and TRBJ2-7, with 7 bases identical to TRBD1. V trimming: 1 base; J trimming: 4 bases; junction bases outside the gene matches: 4. Per the germline V gene, CDR1 is LNHNV and CDR2 is YYDKDF (reference sequence). This CDR3 contains 14 residues. The CDR3 sequence is CATSRVGTAYEQYF. The CDR3 DNA is TGTGCCACCAGCAGAGTCGGGACAGCGTACGAGCAGTACTTC.

This clone was recorded once. The chain carries TRBV7-2 and TRBJ2-3; perhaps TRBD1 as D (5 bases). Trimming took off 3 bases at V and 2 bases at J, with 12 bases between the two ends. Germline V gene data show CDR1 as SGHTA and CDR2 as FQGNSA. The CDR3 extends over 15 amino acids. The CDR3 bases are TGTGCCAGCAGCTTCGGACAATCGAACACAGATACGCAGTATTTT. It specifies CASSFGQSNTDTQYF.

The rearrangement links TRBV7-2 to TRBJ1-6; 7 nucleotides agree with TRBD1. The CDR3 consists of 18 residues. V shed 1 base, J shed 9 bases, and the junction held 15 bases outside the gene matches. Germline V CDR1 and CDR2: SGHTA, FQGNSA. The CDR3 DNA follows: TGTGCCAGCAGCTTAGGTCTCAGGGGGGCGAATTCCGGTTCACCCCTCCACTTT. Protein product: CASSLGLRGANSGSPLHF.

This chain joins TRBV19 and TRBJ1-5; D is perhaps TRBD1 (5 bases). Looked up from germline, CDR1 is LNHDA and CDR2 is SQIVND (reference sequence). The CDR3 length is 14 residues. The V and J ends lost 6 bases and 3 bases respectively, with 12 bases between them. The CDR3 reads CASSPDRNNQPQHF. The CDR3 DNA reads TGTGCCAGTAGCCCCGACAGAAACAATCAGCCCCAGCATTTT.